This TCR beta chain was documented in a study of T cell repertoires in cytomegalovirus infection (dated by TCRdb to the late 2010s). Notes on the research overall: Peptide stimulations targeted recently identified HLA-C-restricted CMV epitopes, whose presentation resists viral immunomodulation, together with well-studied HLA-B-restricted epitopes. Donor HLA type was relevant to the analysis, because carriage of CMV infection together with the matching HLA type was indicated by public TCR beta signatures.

Data came from an Illumina HiSeq 1500. In-frame beta chains were kept once TCRdb had trimmed the public reads at Q25 with fastp and called clones with MiXCR. Each entry is one CDR3 protein sequence, shown with its most common DNA and genes. The sample table contains about 700,000 distinct CDR3 sequences; only one count was recorded for around 32% of them. The ten largest clonotypes hold roughly 18% of the sample. On this clonotype itself: No antigen is known for it. One base away there is no much larger clone; base qualities are not given.

Reading the label with the study, this specimen's treatment or condition is: in vitro stimulation with specific CMV peptide epitopes to enrich CMV-specific T cells. What the study reported, not specific to this receptor: The ex vivo response was dominated by HLA-C-restricted CMV-specific TCR beta clonotypes, which also provided the single most frequent clonotype in two of eight donors. In both this cohort and an independent roughly 330-donor cohort, the cumulative frequency of public TCR beta family members distinguished carriers of CMV infection plus the relevant HLA type.

The CDR3 sequence holds 14 residues, the cysteine and phenylalanine included. The DNA shown is the 42-base CDR3, in frame from base 1. The V end loses 5 bases and the J end loses 7 bases, and a stretch of 15 bases separates them. The germline V gene (reference sequence) specifies LNHDA as CDR1 and SQIVND as CDR2. The specimen comprised cultured PBMCs, sampled from culture after CMV antigen stimulation. This chain joins TRBV19 to TRBJ1-5; too little of a D gene remains to name it. The sequence derives from a human donor in good health (CMV status not recorded). Some clones in this sample may be carry-over from other donors' samples. For the CDR3, the sequence is CASSSLGVGQPQHF. In nucleotide form, the sequence is TGTGCCAGTAGTTCCCTCGGGGTAGGACAGCCCCAGCATTTT.